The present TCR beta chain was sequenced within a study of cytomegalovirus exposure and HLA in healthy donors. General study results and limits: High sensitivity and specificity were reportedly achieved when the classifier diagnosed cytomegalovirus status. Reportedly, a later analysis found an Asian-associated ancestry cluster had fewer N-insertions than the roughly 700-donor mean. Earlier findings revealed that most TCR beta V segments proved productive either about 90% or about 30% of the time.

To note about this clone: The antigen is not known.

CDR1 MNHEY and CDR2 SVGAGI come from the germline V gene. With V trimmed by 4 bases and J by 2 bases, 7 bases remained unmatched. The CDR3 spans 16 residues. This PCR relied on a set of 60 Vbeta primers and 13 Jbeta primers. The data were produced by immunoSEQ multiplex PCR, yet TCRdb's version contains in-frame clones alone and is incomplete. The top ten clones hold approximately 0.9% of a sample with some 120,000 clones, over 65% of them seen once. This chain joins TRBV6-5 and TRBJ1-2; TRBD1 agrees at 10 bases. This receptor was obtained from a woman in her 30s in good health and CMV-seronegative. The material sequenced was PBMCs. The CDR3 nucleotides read TGTGCCAGCAGTTCATACCGGGGACAGGGGAACTATGGCTACACCTTC. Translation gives CASSSYRGQGNYGYTF.